The 3 T cell receptor beta chains presented below share a single source sample, sequenced in a study of OX40 agonist ivuxolimab in advanced cancers. Produced via immunoSEQ multiplex PCR; TCRdb's table is partial and in-frame only. The sample has roughly 75,000 clones, over 75% seen once. Source: CD4+ or CD8+ T cells sorted from blood, taken in a trial of the OX40 agonist ivuxolimab. All receptors derive from an adult with an advanced solid tumor such as melanoma, head and neck, liver or kidney cancer.

The J gene is TRBJ1-2, the V gene TRBV28; D is unclear. The germline gives CDR1 MDHEN, CDR2 SYDVKM. The length of the CDR3 is 12 residues. The V end lost 6 bases, the J end lost 8 bases, and 13 bases lay between the germline ends. The CDR3 nucleotides read TGTGCCAGCAGGTTCCCACTCTTCGGCTACACCTTC. Its protein is CASRFPLFGYTF.

The genes are TRBV19 and TRBJ1-2; D uncertain. The CDR3 has 14 amino acids. V was clipped by 7 bases and J by 4 bases, with 16 bases between them. Germline values: CDR1 LNHDA, CDR2 SQIVND (reference sequence). This CDR3 is CASTQATPFYGYTF. DNA of the CDR3: TGTGCCAGTACCCAGGCTACGCCCTTCTATGGCTACACCTTC.

This rearrangement joins TRBV19 to TRBJ2-7, with TRBD1 identical over 7 bases. Germline V CDR1 and CDR2: LNHDA, SQIVND (reference sequence). V lost 7 bases to trimming and J lost 3 bases; unmatched junction nucleotides: 12. The CDR3 sequence is 15 residues long. The CDR3 loop reads CASTPTPGQSYEQYF. As DNA, the CDR3 is TGTGCCAGTACCCCGACACCGGGACAGAGCTACGAGCAGTACTTC.